A single sample is the source of the 3 T cell receptor beta chains below, sequenced in a study of blood T cell repertoires in COVID-19. Sequencing used immunoSEQ multiplex PCR; TCRdb keeps in-frame clones, though not all of them. The sample has more than 45,000 clones; around 76% are singletons. The sample taken for sequencing was peripheral blood. The receptors shown here come from an older woman with acute or convalescent COVID-19.

This chain links TRBV27 with TRBJ1-6; TRBD1 agrees at 8 bases. CDR3 size: 14 residues. The germline V gene encodes CDR1 MNHEY and CDR2 SMNVEV (reference sequence). V dropped 7 bases and J dropped 7; count of bases not matched to a gene: 6. CDR3 region: CASKTGQGNSPLHF. The DNA of the CDR3 is TGTGCCAGCAAAACTGGACAGGGAAATTCACCCCTCCACTTT.

The V gene is TRBV19, the J gene TRBJ1-4; D unresolved. V was trimmed by 6 bases and J by 4 bases, leaving 3 bases between them. The germline gives CDR1 LNHDA, CDR2 SQIVND (reference sequence). This CDR3 spans 11 amino acids. CDR3 residues: CASSNNEKLFF. The CDR3 coding sequence is TGTGCCAGTAGCAATAATGAAAAACTGTTTTTT.

The chain links TRBV19 to TRBJ1-1; D is unclear. Germline CDR1 and CDR2: LNHDA and SQIVND (reference sequence). Trimming left V 4 bases short and J 3 bases short, with 12 bases between. The CDR3 spans 14 residues. The CDR3 protein is CASSRTIQDTEAFF. DNA for the CDR3: TGTGCCAGTAGTAGAACCATCCAGGACACTGAAGCTTTCTTT. Combining the CDR3 with reference TRBV19 and TRBJ1-1 gives the whole variable domain DGGITQSPKYLFRKEGQNVTLSCEQNLNHDAMYWYRQDPGQGLRLIYYSQIVNDFQKGDIAEGYSVSREKKESFPLTVTSAQKNPTAFYLCASSRTIQDTEAFFGQGTRLTVV.